This T cell receptor (beta chain) was sequenced for a study of blood T cells in healthy people across ages. V lost 1 base, J lost 4 bases, and 7 bases lay in between. CDR3 size: 13 residues. The germline CDR1 and CDR2 sequences are LGHNA and YSLEER. It was with a sample-barcoded 5' primer and a J-beta primer mix that a second PCR of about 7 to 12 cycles was run. A minimum of 2.5 million CDR3-containing paired-end reads was obtained for each sample. TCRdb re-called the 5' RACE reads with MiXCR, one entry per CDR3 protein. The table shows about 730,000 distinct CDR3 sequences, with roughly 43% occurring only once.

Source material: blood. The origin of this receptor is a woman aged 55 to 70 in good health. The rearrangement uses TRBV4-3 and TRBJ1-1; D call uncertain. The CDR3 spells CASSQARSTEAFF. The DNA of the CDR3 is TGCGCCAGCAGCCAAGCCAGGAGCACTGAAGCTTTCTTT.